This TCR beta chain was recovered during a study of T-cell reconstitution after alpha-beta-depleted transplantation in children. Overall study findings and caveats: Several hundred expanded graft clones reportedly supplied alpha-beta T cells about two months after transplant. T-cell counts and diversity were attributed mostly to newly produced T cells one year after transplant.

The V end lost 6 bases, the J end lost 0 bases, and 15 bases lay between the germline ends. Germline V lookup: CDR1 MNHEY, CDR2 SVGAGI. This CDR3 comprises 15 residues. The TCRbeta library was prepared with unique molecular identifiers. TCRdb ran MiXCR on the PCR reads and lists one entry per CDR3 protein. The repertoire includes roughly 420,000 distinct CDR3 sequences, about 17% of them detected once, and around 28% sits in the top ten. There are many counts of this clonotype. As yet, its antigen is unknown. The source was PBMCs, mostly from graft donor cells, collected 360 days after TCRalphabeta/CD19-depleted stem cell transplant. The rearrangement uses TRBV6-5 and TRBJ2-7; TRBD1 is a possible D gene (6 bases). This clonotype was sampled from a boy under two years old who had a stem cell transplant for Wiskott-Aldrich syndrome, so the T cells may come from the graft donor. The DNA for the CDR3 is TGTGCCAGCAGCACTGACAGGATAAGCTCCTACGAGCAGTACTTC. Translation gives CASSTDRISSYEQYF.